This TCR beta chain is from a study of blood T cell repertoires in COVID-19. Whole-study context: Sources were T cells, B-cell-depleted T cells, or PBMCs; the material itself was cDNA or gDNA.

Profiled with immunoSEQ multiplex PCR; TCRdb holds only in-frame clones, not every one. The sample has 250,000 or so clones, around 88% seen once. This CDR3 is built from 15 residues. CDR1 is KGHDR and CDR2 is SFDVKD in the germline V gene. Trimming took 7 bases from V and 3 from J; bases not matched to a gene: 7. V gene TRBV24-1 combines with J gene TRBJ2-1; 8 positions match TRBD2. The source of this sequence is a man between 40 and 49 years old who had recovered from COVID-19. The specimen was PBMCs or T cells enriched from blood (not recorded which). In nucleotides, the CDR3 is TGTGCCACCAGCGCCGGGACTAGAGGCTACAATGAGCAGTTCTTC. Protein sequence: CATSAGTRGYNEQFF.